Here is one TCR beta chain with its context. Its antigen is as yet unknown. The data originate from a study of cytomegalovirus exposure and HLA in healthy donors. Use of 60 Vbeta and 13 Jbeta primers characterized the PCR. Sequencing used immunoSEQ multiplex PCR; TCRdb keeps in-frame clones, though not all of them. This table holds 110,000 to 150,000 clones, more than 75% found once. Study-wide points: Per published reports, the classifier diagnosed cytomegalovirus status with high specificity and sensitivity. Being productive about 90% or about 30% of the time was typical of most TCR beta V segments in an earlier analysis.

Healthy bone marrow donors formed the donor group. Whereas donors were nominally healthy upon sampling, unrecorded immune exposures were probable. J lost 8 bases, V lost 1 base, and 4 bases had no gene match. The germline gives CDR1 SEHNR, CDR2 FQNEAQ (reference sequence). This CDR3 comprises 13 residues. This chain links TRBV7-9 with TRBJ1-2, with TRBD1 matching 7 bases. The sequence derives from a female donor in good health and CMV-seronegative. Sequences were obtained from PBMCs. Here the CDR3 reads CASSLDGGGGYTF. The CDR3 nucleotides read TGTGCCAGCAGCTTAGACGGAGGGGGCGGCTACACCTTC.